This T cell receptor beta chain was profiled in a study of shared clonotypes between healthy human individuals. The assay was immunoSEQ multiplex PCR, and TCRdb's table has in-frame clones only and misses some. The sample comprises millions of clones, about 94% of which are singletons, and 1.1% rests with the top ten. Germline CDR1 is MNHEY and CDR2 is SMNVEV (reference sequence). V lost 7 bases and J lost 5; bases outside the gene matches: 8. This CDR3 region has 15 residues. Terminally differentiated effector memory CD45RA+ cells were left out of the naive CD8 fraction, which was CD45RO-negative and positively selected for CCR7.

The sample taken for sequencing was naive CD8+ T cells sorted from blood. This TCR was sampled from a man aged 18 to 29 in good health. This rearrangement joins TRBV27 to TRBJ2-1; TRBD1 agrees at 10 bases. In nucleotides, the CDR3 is TGTGCCAGCATTTCGCGGGACAGGGGTAACAATGAGCAGTTCTTC. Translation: CASISRDRGNNEQFF.